The 21 T cell receptor beta chains below come from one sample, sequenced in a study of Ad26.COV2.S vaccination and SARS-CoV-2 variants (TCRdb year 2021). Reading the label with the study, this specimen's treatment or condition is: some 19 received Ad26.COV2.S at low or high dose, single or two shots; about 5 received placebo; per-sample allocation not given. For vaccine and placebo recipients, repertoires were sequenced using samples collected on day 63 after the first injection. The receptor library was made with the immunoSEQ multiplex PCR assay. This is the immuneACCESS table as TCRdb keeps it, with only in-frame sequences that have V and J called. A part of the clones is gone; compared with another copy, unresolved V genes explain less than half, and the rest is unexplained. For this sample there are under 550,000 clones; 88% appear just once. The ten largest clones take up 3.5% to 4% of the sample.

Specimen: peripheral blood, collected in a trial of Ad26.COV2.S vaccine versus placebo. These receptors were taken from a person aged 18-60 years who received the Ad26.COV2.S COVID-19 vaccine or a placebo.

There are a few counts of this clone. The chain combines TRBV7-9 with TRBJ1-4; unclear D gene. The CDR3 totals 14 residues. The germline V gene encodes CDR1 SEHNR and CDR2 FQNEAQ (reference sequence). Trimming stripped 2 bases from V and 4 bases from J, with 8 bases between. CDR3 residues: CASSLRGDNEKLFF. Written as DNA, the CDR3 is TGTGCCAGCAGCTTACGGGGAGATAATGAAAAACTGTTTTTT.

Remarks on this clone: Other DNA sequences in the same sample also yield this CDR3. The chain links TRBV19 to TRBJ1-2; D not certain. The CDR3 is made up of 14 amino acids. The germline V gene encodes CDR1 LNHDA and CDR2 SQIVND (reference sequence). The V and J ends lost 1 base and 0 bases respectively, with 6 bases between them. CDR3 in DNA: TGTGCCAGTAGTATAGGTCCTGCTAACTATGGCTACACCTTC. This gives the protein CASSIGPANYGYTF.

With regard to this clone: The sample has other DNA sequences that encode this CDR3 too. The chain is built from TRBV6-5 and TRBJ2-7; TRBD2 might be the D (5 bases). Germline V gene data show CDR1 as MNHEY and CDR2 as SVGAGI. CDR3 length equals 13 residues. V lost 7 bases to trimming and J lost 4 bases, with 14 bases between them. The CDR3 DNA is TGTGCCAGCACTAGACCAACTAGTTACGAGCAGTACTTC. Translated: CASTRPTSYEQYF.

This clone was recorded only once. The rearrangement uses TRBV9 and TRBJ1-2, with D perhaps TRBD1 (5 bases). V lost 3 bases, J lost 6 bases, and 18 bases lay in between. In germline, CDR1 is SGDLS, CDR2 YYNGEE. This CDR3 comprises 15 residues. The CDR3 spells CASSAKRGVYDGYTF. CDR3 DNA sequence: TGTGCCAGCAGCGCCAAACGAGGGGTATACGATGGCTACACCTTC.

The rearrangement uses TRBV15 and TRBJ2-3; D is perhaps TRBD1 or TRBD2 (5 bases each). There are 14 residues in the CDR3. Trimming stripped 3 bases from V and 14 bases from J, with 21 bases between. CDR1 and CDR2 from the germline V gene are LNHNV and YYDKDF (reference sequence). The CDR3 region has the DNA TGTGCCACCAGCAGTGATTGGGGGAAAACTGACTCGTATTTT. It is translated as CATSSDWGKTDSYF.

The chain couples TRBV29-1 to TRBJ1-1; 7 nucleotides line up with TRBD1. The V gene's germline CDR1 is SQVTM and CDR2 ANQGSEA. Trimming took 1 base from V and 1 from J; bases not matched to a gene: 3. The length of the CDR3 is 14 residues. As DNA, the CDR3 is TGCAGCGTTGAAGCCGGACAGGCGAACACTGAAGCTTTCTTT. Its translation: CSVEAGQANTEAFF.

J is TRBJ2-1 and V is TRBV11-2, with D uncertain. V was shortened by 0 bases and J by 7 bases, with 13 bases between the two germline ends. CDR1 is SGHAT, CDR2 FQNNGV, per germline. The CDR3 consists of 15 residues. This chain's CDR3 is CASSLDPKILNEQFF. The CDR3 DNA reads TGTGCCAGCAGCTTAGATCCGAAAATTCTTAATGAGCAGTTCTTC.

The chain carries TRBV21-1 and TRBJ1-1; TRBD1 reflects the table's D call only, with no check against the DNA. TRBV21-1 is reported as a pseudogene. The CDR3 loop spans 15 amino acids. CDR3 DNA sequence: TGTGCCAGCAGCAACTGGGACATCGGGAACACTGAAGCTTTCTTT. Amino acid sequence: CASSNWDIGNTEAFF.

The J gene is TRBJ1-1, the V gene TRBV29-1, with TRBD1 matching over 7 bases. The CDR3 is 12 amino acids. J gave up 2 bases and V 4 bases, and 1 base lay outside the gene matches. CDR1 and CDR2 (germline): SQVTM, ANQGSEA. The CDR3 nucleotides are TGCAGCGTTGTAGGGGGCAACACTGAAGCTTTCTTT. Protein: CSVVGGNTEAFF. The full variable domain, with the rest looked up from reference TRBV29-1 and TRBJ1-1, is SAVISQKPSRDICQRGTSLTIQCQVDSQVTMMFWYRQQPGQSLTLIATANQGSEATYESGFVIDKFPISRPNLTFSTLTVSNMSPEDSSIYLCSVVGGNTEAFFGQGTRLTVV.

On this clone itself: At the DNA level, this CDR3 is encoded by other sequences in the same sample as well. The gene calls are TRBV12-3 or TRBV12-4 and TRBJ2-7; no clear D. The CDR3 is 12 amino acids. Trimming took 1 base from V and 1 from J, leaving 2 bases between them. The CDR3 protein is CASSLGSYEQYF. Here the CDR3 DNA reads TGTGCCAGCAGTTTAGGTTCCTACGAGCAGTACTTC.

Comment on this clone: The sample contains more than one DNA sequence encoding this CDR3. The genes are TRBV10-3 and TRBJ2-7; 10 bases are shared with TRBD1. The CDR3 spans 15 residues. From germline, CDR1 is ENHRY and CDR2 SYGVKD. V lost 0 bases and J lost 4; bases outside the gene matches: 3. The CDR3 bases are TGTGCCATCAGTGAGTCCGGACAGGGGGGGTACGAGCAGTACTTC. It translates to CAISESGQGGYEQYF.

This rearrangement joins TRBV6-5 to TRBJ1-2, with TRBD1 identical over 7 bases. J lost 5 bases, V lost 4 bases, and 10 bases had no gene match. Germline CDR1 MNHEY, CDR2 SVGAGI. CDR3 size: 15 residues. CDR3 protein: CASSFAVGTEYGYTF. The CDR3 nucleotides read TGTGCCAGCAGTTTCGCCGTCGGGACAGAATATGGCTACACCTTC.

V usage is TRBV13 and J usage is TRBJ2-1; perhaps TRBD2 as D (5 bases). This CDR3 has 12 residues. Trimming left V 4 bases short and J 9 bases short, with 10 bases between. Germline V gives CDR1 PRHDT, CDR2 FYEKMQ (reference sequence). CDR3 sequence reads: CASSWRAGEQFF. For the CDR3, the DNA is TGTGCCAGCAGCTGGCGGGCGGGTGAGCAGTTCTTC.

This chain uses TRBV7-7 with TRBJ2-3, with a tentative D call TRBD2 (7 bases). The CDR3 covers 14 residues. The V end lost 5 bases, the J end lost 6 bases, and 15 bases lay between the germline ends. From germline, CDR1 is SSHAT and CDR2 FNYEAQ (reference sequence). CDR3 bases: TGTGCCAGCAGCCCGAGGGGGGGGGCGGATACGCAGTATTTT. Translating it yields CASSPRGGADTQYF.

The rearrangement uses TRBV5-4 and TRBJ1-4, with D unresolved. The CDR3 covers 12 residues. Germline values: CDR1 SGHNT, CDR2 YYREEE (reference sequence). Trimming shortened V by 0 bases and J by 8 bases, and 5 bases separated the two germline ends. In nucleotides, the CDR3 is TGTGCCAGCAGCTTGGCCGGAGAAAAACTGTTTTTT. Translated: CASSLAGEKLFF.

This chain joins TRBV30 and TRBJ2-3; 12 nucleotides match TRBD2. With V trimmed by 3 bases and J by 2 bases, 6 bases remained unmatched. The CDR3 runs to 16 residues. Germline CDR1 and CDR2: GTSNPN and SVGIG (reference sequence). The CDR3 loop is CAWRGLAGGPTDTQYF. The CDR3 DNA is TGTGCCTGGAGAGGGCTAGCGGGGGGGCCCACAGATACGCAGTATTTT.

The V gene is TRBV6-5, the J gene TRBJ2-2, with D possibly being TRBD1 (5 bases). The CDR3 totals 13 residues. CDR1 is MNHEY, CDR2 SVGAGI, per germline. Trimming took 5 bases from V and 6 from J, leaving 10 bases between them. The CDR3 here is CASSKQVAGELFF. The CDR3 region has the DNA TGTGCCAGCAGTAAACAGGTGGCCGGGGAGCTGTTTTTT.

The chain couples TRBV19 to TRBJ1-5; D gene ambiguous. CDR1 and CDR2 (germline): LNHDA, SQIVND (reference sequence). CDR3 length: 14 amino acids. Trimming left V 10 bases short and J 6 bases short, with 19 bases between. This CDR3 reads CATDPGNSVQPQHF. The CDR3 nucleotides read TGTGCCACCGATCCGGGGAATTCTGTTCAGCCCCAGCATTTT.

The chain is built from TRBV3-1 (or the pseudogene TRBV3-2) and TRBJ1-2, with D unresolved. V was clipped by 2 bases and J by 8 bases, with 12 bases between them. Per germline, CDR1 LGHDT and CDR2 YNNKEL (reference sequence). The CDR3 is 13 amino acids. The CDR3 protein is CASSQLRSAGYTF. As DNA, the CDR3 is TGTGCCAGCAGCCAACTGAGGAGCGCGGGCTACACCTTC.

The chain couples TRBV6-2 or TRBV6-3 to TRBJ1-1; possible D gene TRBD1, 5 bases. Germline CDR1 is MNHEY and CDR2 is SVGEGT. This CDR3 spans 13 amino acids. Between the trimmed V and J ends, which lost 6 bases and 2 bases, there was a span of 10 bases. CDR3 coding DNA: TGTGCCAGCAGCTCGACAGCTAACACTGAAGCTTTCTTT. As protein: CASSSTANTEAFF.

The chain carries TRBV6-6 and TRBJ1-1, with 9 bases that match TRBD1. The CDR3 totals 14 residues. The V gene's germline CDR1 is MNHNY and CDR2 SVGAGI (reference sequence). After removal of 4 bases from V and 9 bases from J, the junction contained 9 bases not matched to a gene. The chain's CDR3 is CASSSPNDRGKAFF. The CDR3 DNA reads TGTGCCAGCAGTTCACCCAATGACAGGGGGAAAGCTTTCTTT.